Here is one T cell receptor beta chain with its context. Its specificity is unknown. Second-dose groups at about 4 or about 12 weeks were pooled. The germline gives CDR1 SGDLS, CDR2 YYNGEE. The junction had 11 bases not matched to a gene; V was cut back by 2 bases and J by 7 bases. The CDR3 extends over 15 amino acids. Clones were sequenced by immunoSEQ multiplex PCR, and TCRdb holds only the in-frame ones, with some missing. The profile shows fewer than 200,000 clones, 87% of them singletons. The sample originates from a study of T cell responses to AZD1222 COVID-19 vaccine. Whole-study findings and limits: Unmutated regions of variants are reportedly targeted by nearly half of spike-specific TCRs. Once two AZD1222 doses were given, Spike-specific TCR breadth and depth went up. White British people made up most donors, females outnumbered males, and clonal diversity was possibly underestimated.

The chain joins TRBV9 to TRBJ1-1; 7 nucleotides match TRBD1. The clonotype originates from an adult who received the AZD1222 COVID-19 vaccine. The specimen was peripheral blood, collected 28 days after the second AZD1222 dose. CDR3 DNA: TGTGCCAGCAGCGTGAGGGACAGCGGATATTTTGAAGCTTTCTTT. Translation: CASSVRDSGYFEAFF.